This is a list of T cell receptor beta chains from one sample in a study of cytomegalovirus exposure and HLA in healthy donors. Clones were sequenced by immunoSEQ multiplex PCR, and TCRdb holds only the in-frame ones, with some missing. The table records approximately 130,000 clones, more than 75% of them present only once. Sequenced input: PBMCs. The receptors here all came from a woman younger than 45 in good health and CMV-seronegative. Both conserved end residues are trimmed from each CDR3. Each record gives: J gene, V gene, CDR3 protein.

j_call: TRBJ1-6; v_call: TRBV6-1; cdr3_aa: ASSALRRGNSPLH
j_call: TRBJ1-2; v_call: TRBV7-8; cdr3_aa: ASSLGFLTGGNYGYT
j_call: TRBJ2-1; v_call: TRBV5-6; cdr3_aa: ASSLGQGYNEQF
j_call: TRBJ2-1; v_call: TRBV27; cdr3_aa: ASSFTGTPPYNEQF
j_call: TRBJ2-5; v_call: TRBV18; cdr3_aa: ASSPGLAAYQETQY
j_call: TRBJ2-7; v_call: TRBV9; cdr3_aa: ASSVGGLAGYEQY
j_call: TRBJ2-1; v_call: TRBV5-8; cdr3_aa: ASSLTLAGGHNEQF
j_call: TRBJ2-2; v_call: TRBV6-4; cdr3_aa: ASAIGTGETGELF
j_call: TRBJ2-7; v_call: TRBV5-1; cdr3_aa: ASADTLGGYEQY
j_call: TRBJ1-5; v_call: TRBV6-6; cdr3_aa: ASSYGQQEPQH
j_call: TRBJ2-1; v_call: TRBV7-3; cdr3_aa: ASSPTTSGGARNEQF
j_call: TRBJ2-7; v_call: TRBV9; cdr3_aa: ASSVDPKSYEQY
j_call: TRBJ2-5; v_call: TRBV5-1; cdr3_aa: ASSLDRVGETQY
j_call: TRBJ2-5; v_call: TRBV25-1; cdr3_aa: ASNPLDYPRGTQY
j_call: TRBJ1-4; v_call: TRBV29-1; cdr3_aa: SIRTGISEKLF
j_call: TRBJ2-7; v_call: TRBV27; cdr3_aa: ASRRQGMVHEQY
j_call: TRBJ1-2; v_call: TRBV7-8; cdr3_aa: ASSLTAGHEPYGYT
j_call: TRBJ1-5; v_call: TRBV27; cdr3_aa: ASSFSRDGNQPQH
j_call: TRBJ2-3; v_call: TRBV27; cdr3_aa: ASSPRLLSTDTQY
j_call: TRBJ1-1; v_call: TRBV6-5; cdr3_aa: ASSYKRRSTEAF
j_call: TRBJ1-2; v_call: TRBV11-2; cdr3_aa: ASSARQGPGYGYT
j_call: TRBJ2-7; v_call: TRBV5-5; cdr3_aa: ASSPPGEYDEQY
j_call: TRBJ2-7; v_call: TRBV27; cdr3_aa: ASSSMGGAAYEQY
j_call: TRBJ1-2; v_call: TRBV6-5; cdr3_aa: ASSYSLINYGYT
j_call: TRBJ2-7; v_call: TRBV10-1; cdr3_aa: ASSPRSGTGLSDDEQY
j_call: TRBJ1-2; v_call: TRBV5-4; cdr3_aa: ASRLIQGSNYGYT
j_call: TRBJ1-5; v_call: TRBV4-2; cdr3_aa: ASSLGQGASNQPQH
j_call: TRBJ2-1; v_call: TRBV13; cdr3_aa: ASSQTGEGEQF
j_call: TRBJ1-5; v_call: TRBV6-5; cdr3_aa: ASSGQINQPQH
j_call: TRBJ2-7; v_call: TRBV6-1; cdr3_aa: AVQVTYEQY
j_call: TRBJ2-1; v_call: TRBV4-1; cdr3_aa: ASSLLLWGDEQF
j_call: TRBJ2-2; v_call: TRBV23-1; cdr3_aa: ASSQSGDRGQNTGELF
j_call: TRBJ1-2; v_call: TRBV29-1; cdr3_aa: SVDGQGGGYGYT
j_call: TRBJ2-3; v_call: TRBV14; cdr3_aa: ASSRQGSMATQY
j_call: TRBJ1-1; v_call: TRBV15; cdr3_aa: ATSRDAGLRNTEAF
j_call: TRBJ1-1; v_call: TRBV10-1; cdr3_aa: AIIRDRVGRNTEAF
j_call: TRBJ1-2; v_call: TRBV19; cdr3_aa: ASSIGQWGYT
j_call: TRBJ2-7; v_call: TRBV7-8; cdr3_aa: ASRHRQGGQY
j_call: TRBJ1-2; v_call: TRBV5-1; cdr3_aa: ASSSGQVSLANYGYT
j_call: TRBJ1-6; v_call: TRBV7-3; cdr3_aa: ASSFPGNSPLH
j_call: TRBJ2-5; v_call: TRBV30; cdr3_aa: AWVSLETQY
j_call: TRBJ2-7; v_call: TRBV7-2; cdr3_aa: ASSSATSGVYEQY
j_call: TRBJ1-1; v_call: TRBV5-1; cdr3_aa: ASSAGIEGAPNTEAF